Sequencing of this TCR beta chain was carried out in a study of T cells in Graves' hyperthyroidism and ophthalmopathy. Amplified TCR beta CDR3 regions derived from RNA transcripts. The HTBI set primed first-round TCR CDR3 RT-PCR. TCRdb called the multiplex PCR reads again in MiXCR, with one record for every CDR3 protein. The table lists about 160,000 distinct CDR3 sequences, about a tenth of them singletons, with less than 25% in the top ten. At least ten counts were recorded for this clonotype. The sample taken for sequencing was blood. The TCR sequence derives from a woman aged 18-35 years with Graves' hyperthyroidism that later progressed to Graves' ophthalmopathy.

The CDR3, as DNA: TGCAGTGCTAGGCGGGAACACCAGAACACTGAAGCTTTCTTT. It encodes CSARREHQNTEAFF. The rearrangement uses TRBV20-1 and TRBJ1-1, with D uncertain. This CDR3 is built from 14 residues. The V and J ends lost 3 bases and 1 base respectively, with 12 bases between them. CDR1 is DFQATT and CDR2 is SNEGSKA in the germline V gene (reference sequence).